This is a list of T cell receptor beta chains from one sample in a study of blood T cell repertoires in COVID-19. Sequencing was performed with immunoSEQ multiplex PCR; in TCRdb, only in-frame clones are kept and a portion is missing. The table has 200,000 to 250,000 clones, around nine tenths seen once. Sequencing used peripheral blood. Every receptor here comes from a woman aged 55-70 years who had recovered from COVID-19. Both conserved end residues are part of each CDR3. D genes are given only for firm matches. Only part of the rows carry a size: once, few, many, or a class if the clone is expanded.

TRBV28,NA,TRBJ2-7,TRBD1,TGTGCCAGCAGTTTACCGGGACAGTGGACCCTAGAGCAGTACTTC,CASSLPGQWTLEQYF
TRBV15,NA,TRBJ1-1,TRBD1,TGTGCCACCAGCCGACGGACAGGGCCTTACACTGAAGCTTTCTTT,CATSRRTGPYTEAFF
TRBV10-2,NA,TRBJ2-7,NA,TGCGCCAGCAGTGAGTCCGGCGGAAACTACGAGCAGTACTTC,CASSESGGNYEQYF
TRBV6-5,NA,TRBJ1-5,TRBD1,TGTGCCAGCAGCCATGAAGGACAGGGCGTACAGCCCCAGCATTTT,CASSHEGQGVQPQHF
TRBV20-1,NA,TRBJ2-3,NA,TGCAGTGCTAGTCTTAGCCTGGCTTACCGATCGGCGCAGTATTTT,CSASLSLAYRSAQYF
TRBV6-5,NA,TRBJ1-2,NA,TGTGCCAGCAGTTATTGGGGGCCAGGCTATGGCTACACCTTC,CASSYWGPGYGYTF
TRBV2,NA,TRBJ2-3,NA,TGTGCCAGCAGTGATTTTTCGGGCACAGATACGCAGTATTTT,CASSDFSGTDTQYF
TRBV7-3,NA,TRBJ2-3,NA,TGTGCCAGCAGCTTGAGCCTCGGGGGAGCAGATACGCAGTATTTT,CASSLSLGGADTQYF
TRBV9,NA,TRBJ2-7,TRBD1,TGTGCCAGCAGCGTCAGAGACAGGGGGGGCTACGAGCAGTACTTC,CASSVRDRGGYEQYF
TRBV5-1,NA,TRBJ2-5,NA,TGCGCCAGTAAGACTGAGTACCAAGAGACCCAGTACTTC,CASKTEYQETQYF
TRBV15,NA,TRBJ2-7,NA,TGTGCCACCAGCAGAGAGCGGGACAGTTGGGACGAGCAGTACTTC,CATSRERDSWDEQYF
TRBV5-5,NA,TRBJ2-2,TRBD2,TGTGCCAGCAGCTCGTTAGCGGGGAAGAACACCGGGGAGCTGTTTTTT,CASSSLAGKNTGELFF
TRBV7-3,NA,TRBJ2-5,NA,TGTGCCAGCAGCTTATCTGCACAGGAGCAAGAGACCCAGTACTTC,CASSLSAQEQETQYF
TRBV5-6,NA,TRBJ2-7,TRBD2,TGTGCCAGCAGCCCCGGGACTAGAGTCTACGAGCAGTACTTC,CASSPGTRVYEQYF
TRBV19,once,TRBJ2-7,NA,TGTGCCAGTAGTAATCAGGGGTACGAGCAGTACTTC,CASSNQGYEQYF
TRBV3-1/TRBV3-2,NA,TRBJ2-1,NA,TGTGCCAGCAGCCAAGCTATCTTCGATGAGCAGTTCTTC,CASSQAIFDEQFF
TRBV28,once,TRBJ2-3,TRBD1,TGTGCCAGCAGTCCTGGACAGGGCACAGATACGCAGTATTTT,CASSPGQGTDTQYF
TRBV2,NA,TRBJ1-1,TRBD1,TGTGCCAGCAGCATCGAGGGGGCTGGAGCTTTCTTT,CASSIEGAGAFF
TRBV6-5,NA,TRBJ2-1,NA,TGTGCCAGCAGTAAACTAGTTTATGAGCAGTTCTTC,CASSKLVYEQFF
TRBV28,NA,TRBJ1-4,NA,TGTGCCAGCATGCTCGGGGGTTCAACTAATGAAAAACTGTTTTTT,CASMLGGSTNEKLFF
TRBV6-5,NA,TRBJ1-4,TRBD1,TGTGCCAGCAGTTACTGGGAAGGACAGGGGGTTGAAAAACTGTTTTTT,CASSYWEGQGVEKLFF